These 26 T cell receptor beta chains were all obtained from the same sample, sequenced in a study of blood T cell repertoires in COVID-19. TCRdb's table, derived via immunoSEQ multiplex PCR, lists solely in-frame clones and lacks some. In the table there are about 190,000 clones, roughly 83% of which are singletons. The source material was PBMCs or T cells enriched from blood (not recorded which). These receptors came from a woman in her 30s who had recovered from COVID-19.

The chain is built from TRBV28 and TRBJ2-1, with D possibly TRBD2 on 6 matching bases. Germline-derived CDR1 and CDR2 are MDHEN and SYDVKM. V shed 5 bases and J shed 5 bases, with 13 bases lying between them. The CDR3 covers 14 residues. Here the CDR3 reads CASSPAGINNEQFF. The CDR3 DNA is TGTGCCAGCAGTCCCGCGGGGATTAACAATGAGCAGTTCTTC.

This clone was seen just once. This chain joins TRBV18 and TRBJ1-2, with TRBD1 matching over 11 bases. This CDR3 comprises 15 residues. After removal of 3 bases from V and 5 bases from J, the junction contained 5 bases not matched to a gene. CDR1 and CDR2 from the germline V gene are KGHSH and LQKENI. CDR3: CASSPFGQGAYGYTF. CDR3 sequence (DNA): TGTGCCAGCTCACCGTTTGGACAGGGGGCTTATGGCTACACCTTC. Based on the CDR3 plus reference TRBV18 and TRBJ1-2, the full variable domain is NAGVMQNPRHLVRRRGQEARLRCSPMKGHSHVYWYRQLPEEGLKFMVYLQKENIIDESGMPKERFSAEFPKEGPSILRIQQVVRGDSAAYFCASSPFGQGAYGYTFGSGTRLTVV.

This chain joins TRBV7-9 and TRBJ2-5; TRBD2 might be the D (6 bases). The germline CDR1 and CDR2 sequences are SEHNR and FQNEAQ (reference sequence). CDR3 length equals 17 residues. V gave up 1 base and J gave up 2 bases, with 17 bases separating them. The CDR3 spells CASSLDLAGSTQETQYF. The CDR3 coding sequence is TGTGCCAGCAGCTTAGACCTGGCGGGGTCGACTCAAGAGACCCAGTACTTC. Looking up the rest from reference TRBV7-9 and TRBJ2-5 gives the full variable domain: DTGVSQNPRHKITKRGQNVTFRCDPISEHNRLYWYRQTLGQGPEFLTYFQNEAQLEKSRLLSDRFSAERPKGSFSTLEIQRTEQGDSAMYLCASSLDLAGSTQETQYFGPGTRLLVL.

The V call is TRBV6-5, the J call TRBJ2-5, with D possibly matching TRBD2 (5 bases). This CDR3 spans 13 amino acids. Germline V gene data show CDR1 as MNHEY and CDR2 as SVGAGI. Trimming cost V 4 bases and J 5 bases, with 11 bases left between them. The CDR3, as DNA: TGTGCCAGCAGTTTAAGGAGGAGTGAGACCCAGTACTTC. This codes for CASSLRRSETQYF.

This clone was seen a few times. V usage is TRBV2 and J usage is TRBJ1-5; D is ambiguous. CDR3 length: 13 amino acids. Germline V gives CDR1 SNHLY, CDR2 FYNNEI. Trimming shortened V by 6 bases and J by 2 bases, and 8 bases separated the two germline ends. CDR3 sequence reads: CASRREGNQPQHF. The CDR3 nucleotides are TGTGCCAGCAGGAGGGAGGGCAATCAGCCCCAGCATTTT.

This clone was observed a handful of times. The CDR3 nucleotides read TGTGCCAGCAGCTCCAAGGGAGGGCTTCAGGAAAAACTGTTTTTT. Translation: CASSSKGGLQEKLFF. The chain uses TRBV28 and TRBJ1-4; D is unclear. The CDR3 runs 15 residues. Looked up from germline, CDR1 is MDHEN and CDR2 is SYDVKM. Trimming stripped 6 bases from V and 8 bases from J, with 19 bases between. The full variable domain, its missing parts supplied by reference TRBV28 and TRBJ1-4, is DVKVTQSSRYLVKRTGEKVFLECVQDMDHENMFWYRQDPGLGLRLIYFSYDVKMKEKGDIPEGYSVSREKKERFSLILESASTNQTSMYLCASSSKGGLQEKLFFGSGTQLSVL.

The chain is built from TRBV3-1 (or the pseudogene TRBV3-2) and TRBJ1-2; D is unresolved. The ends were cut back, 1 base at V and 5 bases at J, with 5 bases in the middle. Germline CDR1 and CDR2: LGHDT and YNNKEL (reference sequence). CDR3 size: 12 residues. CDR3 bases: TGTGCCAGCAGCCAAGGGAGGTATGGCTACACCTTC. This codes for CASSQGRYGYTF.

This sequence joins TRBV27 and TRBJ2-5, with 12 bases identical to TRBD1. The ends lost 5 bases at V and 4 bases at J; junction bases unmatched: 5. Germline CDR1 is MNHEY and CDR2 is SMNVEV (reference sequence). CDR3 length: 15 residues. CDR3 sequence reads: CASSGGTGGRETQYF. For the CDR3, the DNA is TGTGCCAGCAGTGGAGGGACAGGGGGCAGAGAGACCCAGTACTTC.

The rearrangement links TRBV11-2 to TRBJ2-1, with 9 bases lining up with TRBD2. V lost 1 base to trimming and J lost 2 bases; unmatched junction nucleotides: 3. The CDR3 runs to 16 residues. In germline, CDR1 is SGHAT, CDR2 FQNNGV. The CDR3 reads CASSLVPSGAYNEQFF. The CDR3 DNA follows: TGTGCCAGCAGCTTAGTTCCTAGCGGGGCCTACAATGAGCAGTTCTTC.

The table lists this clone with a count of one. The chain has TRBV5-1 and TRBJ2-7; weak D call: TRBD2 (6 bases). CDR3 size: 15 residues. The V and J ends lost 0 bases and 3 bases respectively, with 13 bases between them. Germline loops: CDR1 SGHRS, CDR2 YFSETQ. The CDR3 loop reads CASSLEGSGNYEQYF. CDR3 coding DNA: TGCGCCAGCAGCTTGGAGGGTAGCGGCAACTACGAGCAGTACTTC. Variable domain in full (rest from reference TRBV5-1 and TRBJ2-7): KAGVTQTPRYLIKTRGQQVTLSCSPISGHRSVSWYQQTPGQGLQFLFEYFSETQRNKGNFPGRFSGRQFSNSRSEMNVSTLELGDSALYLCASSLEGSGNYEQYFGPGTRLTVT.

This clone was observed once. This chain links TRBV20-1 with TRBJ2-1, with unresolved D. The germline V gene has CDR1 DFQATT and CDR2 SNEGSKA (reference sequence). Trimming pared 5 bases from V and 12 bases from J, leaving 11 bases between. The CDR3 has 10 residues. The CDR3 is CSASRSGQFF. The CDR3 DNA sequence: TGCAGTGCTTCTCGGTCAGGGCAGTTCTTC.

This chain joins TRBV27 and TRBJ2-7; weak D call: TRBD2 (5 bases). Trimming removed 2 bases from V and 7 bases from J, with 12 bases in between. The CDR3 covers 13 residues. Germline CDR1 MNHEY, CDR2 SMNVEV (reference sequence). This CDR3 is CASSLAPTGEQYF. The CDR3 nucleotides read TGTGCCAGCAGTTTAGCCCCGACGGGGGAGCAGTACTTC.

The chain links TRBV5-6 to TRBJ1-1; D gene ambiguous. Germline V lookup: CDR1 SGHDT, CDR2 YYEEEE. The CDR3 extends over 12 amino acids. V dropped 6 bases and J dropped 4 bases, with 10 bases sitting between them. The CDR3 DNA reads TGTGCCAGCAATCAAGGGAGCACTGAAGCTTTCTTT. Encoded protein: CASNQGSTEAFF.

This rearrangement joins TRBV6-1 to TRBJ1-5; a possible D gene is TRBD1 (6 bases). Trimming left V 3 bases short and J 6 bases short, with 18 bases between. CDR1 and CDR2 (germline): MNHNS, SASEGT. The CDR3 extends over 16 amino acids. CDR3 region: CASSDRGGAGFQPQHF. The DNA for the CDR3 is TGTGCCAGCAGTGACCGTGGGGGGGCTGGGTTTCAGCCCCAGCATTTT.

The rearrangement links TRBV6-5 to TRBJ2-5; 7 nucleotides match TRBD1. Germline V gene lookup returns CDR1 MNHEY and CDR2 SVGAGI. The length of the CDR3 is 13 residues. J was trimmed by 4 bases and V by 6 bases; bases with no gene match: 5. In nucleotides, the CDR3 is TGTGCCAGCAGACCTGGACAGGTAGAGACCCAGTACTTC. Its protein product is CASRPGQVETQYF.

DNA for the CDR3: TGCGCCAGCAGCCAAGGAGGAGGGACTAGGGGAAAGGATACGCAGTATTTT. Translated, it gives CASSQGGGTRGKDTQYF. This chain joins TRBV4-1 and TRBJ2-3; 8 bases agree with TRBD2. Germline V gene data show CDR1 as MGHRA and CDR2 as YSYEKL. Trimming cost V 1 base and J 6 bases; bases outside gene matches: 12. The CDR3 loop spans 17 amino acids.

The chain combines TRBV5-4 with TRBJ1-1, with 10 positions matching TRBD1. The ends lost 1 base at V and 0 bases at J; junction bases unmatched: 3. CDR3 size: 16 residues. CDR1 SGHNT and CDR2 YYREEE come from the germline V gene (reference sequence). The DNA for the CDR3 is TGTGCCAGCAGCTTGCCGGGACAGGGGATGAACACTGAAGCTTTCTTT. Translating it yields CASSLPGQGMNTEAFF.

The V gene is TRBV30, the J gene TRBJ1-2; D may be TRBD1 (6 bases). Germline V gene lookup returns CDR1 GTSNPN and CDR2 SVGIG (reference sequence). V was clipped by 2 bases and J by 2 bases, with 12 bases between them. There are 14 residues in the CDR3. The DNA of the CDR3 is TGTGCCTGGAGTACAGGGCCTTCAAACTATGGCTACACCTTC. It is translated as CAWSTGPSNYGYTF. Complete variable domain (other parts from reference TRBV30 and TRBJ1-2): SQTIHQWPATLVQPVGSPLSLECTVEGTSNPNLYWYRQAAGRGLQLLFYSVGIGQISSEVPQNLSASRPQDRQFILSSKKLLLSDSGFYLCAWSTGPSNYGYTFGSGTRLTVV.

This clone was seen only a few times. In nucleotides, the CDR3 is TGTGCCAGCAGCTTTTCCAACAGGGACGCTTTCTTT. Translating it yields CASSFSNRDAFF. The chain is built from TRBV5-8 and TRBJ1-1, with D tentatively TRBD1 (6 bases). Trimming cost V 2 bases and J 11 bases, with 13 bases left between them. The germline V gene encodes CDR1 SGHTS and CDR2 YDEGEE. The CDR3 is made up of 12 amino acids.

The chain carries TRBV5-8 and TRBJ2-2; a possible D gene is TRBD2 (7 bases). The germline V gene has CDR1 SGHTS and CDR2 YDEGEE. The V and J ends lost 4 bases and 7 bases respectively, with 17 bases between them. The CDR3 has 15 residues. The CDR3 reads CASSKAEGGYGELFF. The CDR3 region has the DNA TGTGCCAGCAGCAAAGCTGAGGGGGGGTACGGGGAGCTGTTTTTT.

The rearrangement joins TRBV5-5 to TRBJ1-1; D possibly corresponds to TRBD1 (6 bases). The CDR3 is 14 residues long. Germline V gene data show CDR1 as SGHKS and CDR2 as YYEKEE (reference sequence). Trimming removed 0 bases at V and 3 bases at J, with 9 bases between. CDR3 sequence: CASSLEGVHTEAFF. The CDR3 DNA follows: TGTGCCAGCAGCTTGGAGGGGGTTCACACTGAAGCTTTCTTT.

In this sample, this clone turned up once. J is TRBJ2-5 and V is TRBV28, with D maybe TRBD2 (5 bases). This CDR3 has 15 residues. V lost 1 base, J lost 2 bases, and 11 bases lay in between. Germline V gives CDR1 MDHEN, CDR2 SYDVKM. The CDR3 is CASSLYSGLQETQYF. The CDR3 DNA follows: TGTGCCAGCAGTTTATATTCGGGGTTGCAAGAGACCCAGTACTTC.

V and J are TRBV5-4 and TRBJ2-5; D perhaps matches TRBD2 (6 bases). The V end lost 2 bases, the J end lost 3 bases, and 11 bases lay between the germline ends. Germline assignment: CDR1 SGHNT and CDR2 YYREEE (reference sequence). This CDR3 is 14 amino acids long. CDR3 nucleotide sequence: TGTGCCAGCAGCTTCGGATGGAGGGAAGAGACCCAGTACTTC. Translating gives CASSFGWREETQYF.

The genes are TRBV6-5 and TRBJ2-1, with D perhaps matching TRBD2 (5 bases). V lost 0 bases and J lost 8, with 11 bases in between. This CDR3 contains 14 residues. The germline V gene has CDR1 MNHEY and CDR2 SVGAGI. Written as DNA, the CDR3 is TGTGCCAGCAGTTACTCCCTACTAGTGCATGAGCAGTTCTTC. Amino acid sequence: CASSYSLLVHEQFF.

This clone is a singleton in its sample. This chain connects TRBV6-5 to TRBJ1-1, with TRBD1 identical over 8 bases. Per the germline V gene, CDR1 is MNHEY and CDR2 is SVGAGI. V shed 6 bases and J 6 bases; nucleotides not matched to a gene: 3. CDR3 size: 12 residues. In DNA form, the CDR3 reads TGTGCCAGCAGAGGGACAGGTCCTGAAGCTTTCTTT. This codes for CASRGTGPEAFF.

The chain has TRBV7-9 and TRBJ2-6, with TRBD2 as a possible D gene (6 bases). V lost 3 bases and J 0 bases, leaving 6 bases between the germline ends. CDR1 is SEHNR and CDR2 is FQNEAQ in the germline V gene (reference sequence). This CDR3 is built from 15 residues. The DNA for the CDR3 is TGTGCCAGCAGCTTCGGGAGCTCTGGGGCCAACGTCCTGACTTTC. Translation gives CASSFGSSGANVLTF.